This T cell receptor beta chain appears in the sequencing data of a study of shared clonotypes between healthy human individuals. Of note for this clone: Its antigen is unidentified.

Findings and limits, study-wide: The study generally estimated greater richness for naive than memory subsets.

V gave up 6 bases and J gave up 3 bases, with 16 bases separating them. Germline values: CDR1 MDHEN, CDR2 SYDVKM. The CDR3 is 15 amino acids. Method: immunoSEQ multiplex PCR; TCRdb's copy keeps in-frame clones and lacks some. The sample lists 1 million to 1.3 million clones; approximately 80% were seen once. Sequencing used memory CD4+ T cells from PBMCs. Subset given: CD45RA-negative fraction. This chain joins TRBV28 and TRBJ2-3, with D unclear. The receptor comes from a man between 18 and 29 years old in good health. Some clones in this sample may be carry-over from other donors' samples. The CDR3 DNA is TGTGCCAGCAGCAGACTTGATATCGGAACAGATACGCAGTATTTT. Translated, it gives CASSRLDIGTDTQYF.